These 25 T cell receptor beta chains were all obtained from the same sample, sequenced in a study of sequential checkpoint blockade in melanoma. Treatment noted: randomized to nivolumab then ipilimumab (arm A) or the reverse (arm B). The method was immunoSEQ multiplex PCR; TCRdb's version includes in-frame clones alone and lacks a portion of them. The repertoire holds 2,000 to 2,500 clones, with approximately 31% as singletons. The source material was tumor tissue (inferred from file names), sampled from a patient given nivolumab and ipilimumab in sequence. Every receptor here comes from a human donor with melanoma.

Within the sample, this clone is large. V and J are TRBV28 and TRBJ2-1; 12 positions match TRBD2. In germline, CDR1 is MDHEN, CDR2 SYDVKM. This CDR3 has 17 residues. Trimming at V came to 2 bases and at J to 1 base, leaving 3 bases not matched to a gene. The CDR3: CASSLTTSGSSYNEQFF. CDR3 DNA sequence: TGTGCCAGCAGTTTAACGACTAGCGGGAGTTCCTACAATGAGCAGTTCTTC.

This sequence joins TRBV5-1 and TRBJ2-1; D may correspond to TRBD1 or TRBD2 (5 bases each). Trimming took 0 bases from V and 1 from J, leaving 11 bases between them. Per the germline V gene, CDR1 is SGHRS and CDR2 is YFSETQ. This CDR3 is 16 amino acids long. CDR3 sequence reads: CASSLAGAASYNEQFF. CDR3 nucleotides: TGCGCCAGCAGCTTGGCCGGGGCAGCGTCCTACAATGAGCAGTTCTTC.

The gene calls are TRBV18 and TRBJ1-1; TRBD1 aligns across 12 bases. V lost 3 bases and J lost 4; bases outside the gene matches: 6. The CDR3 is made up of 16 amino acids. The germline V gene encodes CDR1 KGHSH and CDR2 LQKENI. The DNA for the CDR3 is TGTGCCAGCTCACCCGGGACAGGGGGCGCGGGCACTGAAGCTTTCTTT. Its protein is CASSPGTGGAGTEAFF.

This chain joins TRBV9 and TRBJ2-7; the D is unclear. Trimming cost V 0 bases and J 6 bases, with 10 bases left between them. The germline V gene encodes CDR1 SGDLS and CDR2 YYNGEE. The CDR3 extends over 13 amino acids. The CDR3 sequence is CASSVGPSGEQYF. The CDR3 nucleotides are TGTGCCAGCAGCGTAGGACCGTCGGGCGAGCAGTACTTC.

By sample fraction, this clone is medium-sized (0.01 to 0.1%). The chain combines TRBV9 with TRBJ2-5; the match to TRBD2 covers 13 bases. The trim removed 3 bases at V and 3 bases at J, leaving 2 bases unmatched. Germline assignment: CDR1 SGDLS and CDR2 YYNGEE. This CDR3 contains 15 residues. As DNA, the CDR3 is TGTGCCAGCAGCGCCGGGACTAGCGGGAAAGAGACCCAGTACTTC. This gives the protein CASSAGTSGKETQYF. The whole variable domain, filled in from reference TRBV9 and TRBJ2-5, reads DSGVTQTPKHLITATGQRVTLRCSPRSGDLSVYWYQQSLDQGLQFLIQYYNGEERAKGNILERFSAQQFPDLHSELNLSSLELGDSALYFCASSAGTSGKETQYFGPGTRLLVL.

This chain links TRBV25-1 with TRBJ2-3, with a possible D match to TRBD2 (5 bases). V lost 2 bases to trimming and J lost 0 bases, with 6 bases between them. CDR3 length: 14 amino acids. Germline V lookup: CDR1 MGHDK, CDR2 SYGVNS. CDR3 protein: CASSEEGSTDTQYF. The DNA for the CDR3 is TGTGCCAGCAGTGAAGAGGGTAGCACAGATACGCAGTATTTT. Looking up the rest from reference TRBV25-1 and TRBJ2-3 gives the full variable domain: EADIYQTPRYLVIGTGKKITLECSQTMGHDKMYWYQQDPGMELHLIHYSYGVNSTEKGDLSSESTVSRIRTEHFPLTLESARPSHTSQYLCASSEEGSTDTQYFGPGTRLTVL.

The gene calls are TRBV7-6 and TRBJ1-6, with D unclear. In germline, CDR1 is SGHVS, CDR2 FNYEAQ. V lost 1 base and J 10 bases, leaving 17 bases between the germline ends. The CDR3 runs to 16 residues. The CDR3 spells CASSLDGRLGTSPLHF. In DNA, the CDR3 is TGTGCCAGCAGCTTAGATGGGCGCCTGGGAACGTCACCCCTCCACTTT.

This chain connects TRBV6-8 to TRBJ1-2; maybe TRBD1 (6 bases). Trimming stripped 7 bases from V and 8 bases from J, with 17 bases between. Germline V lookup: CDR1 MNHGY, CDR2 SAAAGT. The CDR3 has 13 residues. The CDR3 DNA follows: TGTGCCAGCACCGAGGGGGGACCTGCGGGCTACACCTTC. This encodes CASTEGGPAGYTF.

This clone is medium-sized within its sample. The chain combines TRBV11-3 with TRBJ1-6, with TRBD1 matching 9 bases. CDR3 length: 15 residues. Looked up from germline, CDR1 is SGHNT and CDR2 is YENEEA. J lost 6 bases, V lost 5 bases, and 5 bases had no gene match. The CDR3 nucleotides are TGTGCCAGCAGCCAACCGGGACAGGGTAATTCACCCCTCCACTTT. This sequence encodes CASSQPGQGNSPLHF.

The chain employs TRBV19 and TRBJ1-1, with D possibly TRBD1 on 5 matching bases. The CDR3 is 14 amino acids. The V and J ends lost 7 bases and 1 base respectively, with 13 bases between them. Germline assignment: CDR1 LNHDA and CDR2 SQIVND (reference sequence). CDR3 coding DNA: TGTGCCAGTACCCTGGGGGGAGCGAACACTGAAGCTTTCTTT. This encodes CASTLGGANTEAFF.

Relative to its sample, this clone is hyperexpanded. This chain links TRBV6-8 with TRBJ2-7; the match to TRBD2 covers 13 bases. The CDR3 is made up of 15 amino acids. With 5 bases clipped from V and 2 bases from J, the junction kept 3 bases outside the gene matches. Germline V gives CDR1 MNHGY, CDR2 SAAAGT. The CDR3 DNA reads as TGTGCCAGCAGTGTTGGACTAGCGGGGGCCTACGAGCAGTACTTC. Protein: CASSVGLAGAYEQYF.

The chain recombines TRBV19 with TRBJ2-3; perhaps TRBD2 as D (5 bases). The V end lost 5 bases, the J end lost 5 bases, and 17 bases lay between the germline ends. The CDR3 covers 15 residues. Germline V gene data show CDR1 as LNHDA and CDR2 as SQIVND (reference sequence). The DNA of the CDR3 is TGTGCCAGTAGTTCGAGGGATCTCATCAGAGATACGCAGTATTTT. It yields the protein CASSSRDLIRDTQYF.

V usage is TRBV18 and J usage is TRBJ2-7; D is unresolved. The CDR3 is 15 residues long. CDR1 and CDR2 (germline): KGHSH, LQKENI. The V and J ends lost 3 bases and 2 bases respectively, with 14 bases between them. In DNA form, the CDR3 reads TGTGCCAGCTCACCTCCGGGCCCGGTCCCCTACGAGCAGTACTTC. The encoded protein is CASSPPGPVPYEQYF. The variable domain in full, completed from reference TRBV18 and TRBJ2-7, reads NAGVMQNPRHLVRRRGQEARLRCSPMKGHSHVYWYRQLPEEGLKFMVYLQKENIIDESGMPKERFSAEFPKEGPSILRIQQVVRGDSAAYFCASSPPGPVPYEQYFGPGTRLTVT.

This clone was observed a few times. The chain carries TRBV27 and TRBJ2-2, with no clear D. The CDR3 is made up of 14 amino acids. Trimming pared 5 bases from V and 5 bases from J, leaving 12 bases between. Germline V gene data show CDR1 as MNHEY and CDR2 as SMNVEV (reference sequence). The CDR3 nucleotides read TGTGCCAGCAGTCCCGGAGCCCCAACCGGGGAGCTGTTTTTT. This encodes CASSPGAPTGELFF.

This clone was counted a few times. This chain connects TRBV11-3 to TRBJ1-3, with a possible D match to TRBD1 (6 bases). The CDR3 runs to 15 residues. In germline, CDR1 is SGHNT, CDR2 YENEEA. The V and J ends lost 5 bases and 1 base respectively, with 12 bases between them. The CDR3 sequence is CASSRIQGSGNTIYF. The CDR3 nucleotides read TGTGCCAGCAGCCGAATACAGGGATCTGGAAACACCATATATTTT.

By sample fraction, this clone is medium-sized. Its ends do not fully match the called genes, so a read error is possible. The CDR3 protein is CAISESDTQYF. The CDR3 nucleotides read TGTGCCATCAGTGAGTCAGATACGCAGTATTTT. The chain links TRBV6-4 to TRBJ2-3; the D is unclear. Germline CDR1 is MRHNA and CDR2 is SNTAGT. The CDR3 totals 11 residues.

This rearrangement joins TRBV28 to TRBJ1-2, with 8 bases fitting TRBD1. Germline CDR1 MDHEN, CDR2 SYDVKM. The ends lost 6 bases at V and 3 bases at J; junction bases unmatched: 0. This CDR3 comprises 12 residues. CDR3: CASRQGDYGYTF. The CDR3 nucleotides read TGTGCCAGCAGACAGGGGGACTATGGCTACACCTTC.

This chain's CDR3 is CASSSTGATNEKLFF. CDR3 sequence (DNA): TGTGCCAGCAGCTCTACTGGGGCAACTAATGAAAAACTGTTTTTT. The J gene is TRBJ1-4, the V gene TRBV11-3; D gene unclear. This CDR3 is built from 15 residues. The germline CDR1 and CDR2 sequences are SGHNT and YENEEA. V was trimmed by 4 bases and J by 0 bases, leaving 9 bases between them.

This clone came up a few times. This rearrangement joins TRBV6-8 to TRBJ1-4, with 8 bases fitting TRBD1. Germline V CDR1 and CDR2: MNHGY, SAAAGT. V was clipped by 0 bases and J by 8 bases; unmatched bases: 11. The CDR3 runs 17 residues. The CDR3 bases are TGTGCCAGCAGTTACTCCCCCTCAGGACAGGGTAACGAAAAACTGTTTTTT. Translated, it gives CASSYSPSGQGNEKLFF.

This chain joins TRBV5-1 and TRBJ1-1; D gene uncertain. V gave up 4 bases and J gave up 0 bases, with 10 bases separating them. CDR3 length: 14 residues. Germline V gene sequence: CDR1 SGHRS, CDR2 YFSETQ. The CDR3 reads CASSTQTMNTEAFF. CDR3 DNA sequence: TGCGCCAGCAGCACACAAACGATGAACACTGAAGCTTTCTTT.

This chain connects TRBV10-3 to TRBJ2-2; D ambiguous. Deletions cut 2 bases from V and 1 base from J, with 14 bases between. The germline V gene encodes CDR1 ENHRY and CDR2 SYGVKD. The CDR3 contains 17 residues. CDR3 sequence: CAISEVGPSLNTGELFF. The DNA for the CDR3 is TGTGCCATCAGTGAGGTCGGGCCGTCCTTGAACACCGGGGAGCTGTTTTTT.

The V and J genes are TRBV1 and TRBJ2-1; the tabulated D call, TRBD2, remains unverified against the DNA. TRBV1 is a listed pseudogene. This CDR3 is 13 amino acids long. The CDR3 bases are TGCGCCAGCAGCACTAGCGGATACAATGAGCAGTTCTTC. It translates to CASSTSGYNEQFF.

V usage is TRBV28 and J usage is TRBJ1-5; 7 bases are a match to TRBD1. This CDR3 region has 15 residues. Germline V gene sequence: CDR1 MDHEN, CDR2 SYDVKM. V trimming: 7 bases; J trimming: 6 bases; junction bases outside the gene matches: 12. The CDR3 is CASTHPTGRGQPQHF. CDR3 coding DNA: TGTGCCAGCACCCATCCGACAGGGAGAGGTCAGCCCCAGCATTTT.

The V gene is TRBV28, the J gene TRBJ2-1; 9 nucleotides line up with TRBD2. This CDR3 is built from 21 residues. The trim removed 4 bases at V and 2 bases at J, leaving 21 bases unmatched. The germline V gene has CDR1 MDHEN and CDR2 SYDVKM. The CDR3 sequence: CASSSPRWAGGSGGAYNEQFF. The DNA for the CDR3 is TGTGCCAGCAGTTCCCCCCGATGGGCGGGGGGGAGTGGTGGGGCCTACAATGAGCAGTTCTTC.

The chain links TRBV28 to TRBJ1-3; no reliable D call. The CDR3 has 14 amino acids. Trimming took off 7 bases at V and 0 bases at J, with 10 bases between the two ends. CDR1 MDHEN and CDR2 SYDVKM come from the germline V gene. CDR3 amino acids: CASINAGSGNTIYF. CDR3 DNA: TGTGCCAGCATCAATGCAGGCTCTGGAAACACCATATATTTT.